These 13 T cell receptor beta chains came from one sample sequenced in a study of T cells in tuberculosis. Libraries were prepared by immunoSEQ multiplex PCR; TCRdb keeps only in-frame clonotypes and omits some of them. The table has tens of thousands of clones, roughly 88% seen once; the top ten hold approximately 15%. The time point is: new active TB diagnosis, blood taken before or within 7 days of starting treatment. The sequenced sample was PBMCs, obtained at tuberculosis diagnosis. The receptors here all came from an adult with tuberculosis.

V is TRBV5-1 and J is TRBJ1-2; D is possibly TRBD1 (5 bases). V gave up 0 bases and J gave up 6 bases, with 12 bases separating them. The CDR3 loop spans 14 amino acids. Germline assignment: CDR1 SGHRS and CDR2 YFSETQ. CDR3 sequence reads: CASSLGTQGNGYTF. CDR3 in DNA: TGCGCCAGCAGCTTGGGGACCCAGGGCAATGGCTACACCTTC.

This clone was seen just once. The chain employs TRBV29-1 and TRBJ2-7; 14 nucleotides match TRBD2. V dropped 6 bases and J dropped 3; count of bases not matched to a gene: 1. The CDR3 is made up of 13 amino acids. CDR1 SQVTM and CDR2 ANQGSEA come from the germline V gene. In DNA, the CDR3 is TGCAGCGTGGGGACTAGCGGGAGCTACGAGCAGTACTTC. Translated: CSVGTSGSYEQYF.

This clone was counted once. The V and J genes are TRBV7-9 and TRBJ2-5, with 11 bases identical to TRBD1. This CDR3 is built from 14 residues. Looked up from germline, CDR1 is SEHNR and CDR2 is FQNEAQ (reference sequence). Trimming removed 4 bases from V and 5 bases from J; junction bases left unmatched: 3. The CDR3 DNA reads as TGTGCCAGCAGCTGGACAGGGGGCAGGGAGACCCAGTACTTC. It specifies CASSWTGGRETQYF.

The chain is built from TRBV7-9 and TRBJ1-2; TRBD1 matches 7 bases. CDR3 length equals 15 residues. Germline V lookup: CDR1 SEHNR, CDR2 FQNEAQ (reference sequence). The V gene end was trimmed by 0 bases and the J gene end by 6 bases; junction bases not matched to a gene: 7. CDR3 coding DNA: TGTGCCAGCAGCTTAGCTCCGGCAGGGGGACATGGCTACACCTTC. Protein: CASSLAPAGGHGYTF.

This sequence joins TRBV9 and TRBJ2-7; D unclear. Trimming shortened V by 0 bases and J by 12 bases, and 10 bases separated the two germline ends. Germline values: CDR1 SGDLS, CDR2 YYNGEE. The CDR3 totals 11 residues. The CDR3 DNA follows: TGTGCCAGCAGCGTAGGGCAACATCTGTACTTC. Protein product: CASSVGQHLYF. Variable domain in full (rest from reference TRBV9 and TRBJ2-7): DSGVTQTPKHLITATGQRVTLRCSPRSGDLSVYWYQQSLDQGLQFLIQYYNGEERAKGNILERFSAQQFPDLHSELNLSSLELGDSALYFCASSVGQHLYFGPGTRLTVT.

The table lists this clone with a count of one. The genes are TRBV10-3 and TRBJ1-5; no reliable D call. Per the germline V gene, CDR1 is ENHRY and CDR2 is SYGVKD. CDR3 length equals 15 residues. Trimming took 2 bases from V and 3 from J, leaving 11 bases between them. The CDR3 DNA sequence: TGTGCCATCAGTGAGCGGCACGGAGACAATCAGCCCCAGCATTTT. As protein: CAISERHGDNQPQHF.

The chain carries TRBV28 and TRBJ2-5; tentative D call: TRBD2 (6 bases). V lost 3 bases and J lost 3, with 11 bases in between. The V gene's germline CDR1 is MDHEN and CDR2 SYDVKM. The CDR3 length is 14 residues. The CDR3 spells CASSLGDFEETQYF. As DNA, the CDR3 is TGTGCCAGCAGTTTGGGGGACTTTGAAGAGACCCAGTACTTC.

This chain uses TRBV9 with TRBJ2-2; tentatively, D is TRBD2 (6 bases). This CDR3 has 16 residues. Trimming shortened V by 4 bases and J by 1 base, and 14 bases separated the two germline ends. Per the germline V gene, CDR1 is SGDLS and CDR2 is YYNGEE. CDR3 sequence: CASSSGPGENTGELFF. In DNA form, the CDR3 reads TGTGCCAGCAGCTCCGGGCCGGGGGAGAACACCGGGGAGCTGTTTTTT.

This clone was detected only a few times. This chain connects TRBV5-6 to TRBJ2-7; 10 bases line up with TRBD2. Trimming took 7 bases from V and 5 from J; bases not matched to a gene: 6. Per germline, CDR1 SGHDT and CDR2 YYEEEE. The CDR3 covers 13 residues. The CDR3 DNA reads TGTGCCAGCGGATTAGCGGGGGGCGACGAGCAGTACTTC. Protein: CASGLAGGDEQYF.

The rearrangement uses TRBV19 and TRBJ2-1; TRBD1 matches at 9 bases. The CDR3 runs to 13 residues. Trimming at V came to 6 bases and at J to 6 bases, leaving 3 bases not matched to a gene. Germline CDR1 and CDR2: LNHDA and SQIVND (reference sequence). In nucleotides, the CDR3 is TGTGCCAGTAGGGGGACAGGGTCCAATGAGCAGTTCTTC. Translating it yields CASRGTGSNEQFF.

The rearrangement uses TRBV6-5 and TRBJ2-7, with 8 nucleotides matching TRBD2. CDR3 size: 14 residues. The J segment lost 0 bases and the V segment lost 6 bases, leaving 4 bases of the junction unmatched. From germline, CDR1 is MNHEY and CDR2 SVGAGI. In DNA form, the CDR3 reads TGTGCCAGCAGGAAGCGGGGGAGCTCCTACGAGCAGTACTTC. Translating gives CASRKRGSSYEQYF.

The genes are TRBV5-1 and TRBJ1-2; no firm D call. V was clipped by 0 bases and J by 4 bases, with 10 bases between them. CDR1 SGHRS and CDR2 YFSETQ come from the germline V gene. This CDR3 spans 14 amino acids. The CDR3 loop reads CASSLVGEAYGYTF. CDR3 bases: TGCGCCAGCAGCTTGGTTGGGGAGGCCTATGGCTACACCTTC.

Comments on this clone: At one boundary the junction diverges from the germline segment, which might be a read error. The V call is TRBV30, the J call TRBJ2-5; no definite D call. Germline CDR1 is GTSNPN and CDR2 is SVGIG (reference sequence). CDR3 length: 13 residues. In DNA, the CDR3 is TGTGCCTGGAGTTCTGGCCCCCAAAAGACCCAGTACTTC. This codes for CAWSSGPQKTQYF.